Listed below are T cell receptor beta chains from one sample, sequenced in a study of blood T cell repertoires in COVID-19. The repertoire was sequenced with immunoSEQ multiplex PCR; TCRdb's copy has only in-frame clones and lacks some. The sample includes about 240,000 clones, roughly 80% seen only once; the top ten take 6.5% to 9%. The sequenced sample consisted of peripheral blood. These TCRs come from an elderly woman with COVID-19, enrolled during active disease. Each CDR3 is given with its conserved first and last residue. The D gene is left open where the match is weak. Clone size appears in some rows only: once, few, many, or a class for an expanded clone.

>18|TRBV5-4|TRBD1|TRBJ1-1|.
CASSLGPLGDRSPGEAFF
TGTGCCAGCAGCTTGGGACCCCTGGGGGACAGGTCGCCTGGTGAAGCTTTCTTT
>14|TRBV29-1|TRBD1|TRBJ1-4|once
CSAFNRGSNEKLFF
TGCAGCGCCTTTAACAGGGGCTCGAATGAAAAACTGTTTTTT
>12|TRBV7-2|.|TRBJ1-4|.
CASSLGDEKLFF
TGTGCCAGCAGCCTAGGCGATGAAAAACTGTTTTTT
>14|TRBV18|TRBD2|TRBJ2-1|.
CASSRGGSYNEQFF
TGTGCCAGCTCTCGGGGGGGATCCTACAATGAGCAGTTCTTC
>16|TRBV10-2|.|TRBJ2-1|.
CASSLLALYPYNEQFF
TGCGCCAGCAGTTTACTCGCCTTATACCCCTACAATGAGCAGTTCTTC
>14|TRBV6-2/TRBV6-3|TRBD2|TRBJ2-2|.
CASSLGLAGGQMFF
TGTGCCAGCAGTCTCGGACTAGCGGGAGGTCAGATGTTTTTT
>14|TRBV2|TRBD1|TRBJ1-4|.
CASSSGTGDEKLFF
TGTGCCAGCAGTTCCGGGACAGGGGATGAAAAACTGTTTTTT
>14|TRBV4-1|.|TRBJ2-1|.
CASSQQQGPNEQFF
TGCGCCAGCAGCCAGCAACAGGGCCCAAATGAGCAGTTCTTC
>13|TRBV2|TRBD1|TRBJ1-2|.
CASTGQGARGYTF
TGTGCCAGCACGGGACAGGGGGCCCGTGGCTACACCTTC
>14|TRBV5-1|.|TRBJ1-1|few
CASSLDPTNTEAFF
TGCGCCAGCAGCTTGGACCCGACTAACACTGAAGCTTTCTTT
>16|TRBV4-1|.|TRBJ1-3|.
CASSHLPGMGGNTIYF
TGCGCCAGCAGCCACCTGCCCGGGATGGGAGGAAACACCATATATTTT
>13|TRBV7-9|.|TRBJ1-2|.
CASSLQGIYGYTF
TGTGCCAGCAGCTTACAGGGGATCTATGGCTACACCTTC
>12|TRBV7-9|.|TRBJ2-4|.
CASSPRDIRQYF
TGTGCCAGCAGCCCTCGGGACATACGTCAGTACTTC
>14|TRBV2|TRBD2|TRBJ2-1|.
CASLERGTYNEQFF
TGTGCCAGCCTTGAGCGGGGTACTTACAATGAGCAGTTCTTC
>15|TRBV7-3|TRBD2|TRBJ2-1|.
CASSLLAGGYNEQFF
TGTGCCAGCAGCTTACTAGCGGGGGGATACAATGAGCAGTTCTTC
>14|TRBV15|TRBD1|TRBJ1-3|.
CATRSTGGGNTIYF
TGTGCCACCAGAAGCACAGGGGGCGGAAACACCATATATTTT
>15|TRBV10-3|.|TRBJ2-3|few
CAISQHREGTDTQYF
TGTGCCATCAGTCAACACAGGGAGGGGACAGATACGCAGTATTTT
>14|TRBV2|TRBD1|TRBJ1-4|.
CASRQGGLGEKLFF
TGTGCCAGTAGACAGGGTGGCCTAGGTGAAAAACTGTTTTTT
>14|TRBV19|.|TRBJ1-4|medium-sized
CASSSPALNEKLFF
TGTGCCAGTAGCTCCCCCGCGCTGAATGAAAAACTGTTTTTT
>15|TRBV24-1|TRBD1|TRBJ1-1|.
CATSDTGTGNTEAFF
TGTGCCACCAGTGATACCGGGACAGGGAACACTGAAGCTTTCTTT
>15|TRBV6-5|.|TRBJ1-6|.
CASKRRSSYNSPLHF
TGTGCCAGCAAAAGGAGGAGCTCCTATAATTCACCCCTCCACTTT
>15|TRBV4-1|.|TRBJ2-1|.
CASSQDTRGSNEQFF
TGCGCCAGCAGCCAGGATACTCGGGGGTCCAATGAGCAGTTCTTC
>15|TRBV6-6|TRBD1|TRBJ1-1|.
CASSHAGTASLEAFF
TGTGCCAGCAGTCACGCCGGGACAGCTTCACTGGAAGCTTTCTTT
>16|TRBV5-1|.|TRBJ2-6|.
CASSPPFVGGANVLTF
TGCGCCAGCAGCCCCCCCTTTGTCGGTGGGGCCAACGTCCTGACTTTC
>12|TRBV28|.|TRBJ2-1|.
CASISSYNEQFF
TGTGCCAGCATTAGCTCCTACAATGAGCAGTTCTTC
>16|TRBV27|TRBD2|TRBJ2-7|once
CASSSGLAGGEYEQYF
TGTGCCAGCAGTTCGGGACTAGCGGGAGGGGAGTACGAGCAGTACTTC
>14|TRBV11-2|TRBD1|TRBJ1-3|few
CASSRTGERNTIYF
TGTGCCAGCTCCAGAACAGGGGAGAGAAACACCATATATTTT
>13|TRBV6-2/TRBV6-3|.|TRBJ1-2|.
CASSPQAPNGYTF
TGTGCCAGCAGTCCGCAGGCCCCGAATGGCTACACCTTC
>15|TRBV28|TRBD2|TRBJ2-7|.
CASSAGTSGSYEQYF
TGTGCCAGCAGTGCCGGGACTAGCGGGAGTTACGAGCAGTACTTC
>12|TRBV11-2|.|TRBJ1-1|once
CASSLSGNKAFF
TGTGCCAGCAGCTTATCGGGAAACAAGGCTTTCTTT
>15|TRBV5-5|TRBD1|TRBJ1-5|.
CASSWDRGEGQPQHF
TGTGCCAGCAGCTGGGACAGGGGAGAGGGGCAGCCCCAGCATTTT